This TCR beta chain appears in the sequencing data of a study of cytomegalovirus exposure and HLA in healthy donors. Per germline, CDR1 ENHRY and CDR2 SYGVKD. The CDR3 consists of 16 residues. Trimming took off 10 bases at V and 0 bases at J, with 20 bases between the two ends. A multiplex PCR was run with 60 Vbeta primers and 13 Jbeta primers. The table came from immunoSEQ multiplex PCR; TCRdb's copy has only in-frame clones and leaves some out. The sample has 95,000 to 150,000 clones; 66% are singletons. The sequence derives from a man between 18 and 29 years old in good health and CMV-seronegative. The specimen sequenced was PBMCs. This chain connects TRBV10-3 to TRBJ2-3; D may be TRBD1 (6 bases). The CDR3: CASRLGTRASTDTQYF. DNA of the CDR3: TGTGCCAGCCGGTTGGGGACAAGAGCTAGCACAGATACGCAGTATTTT.